These 20 T cell receptor beta chains originate from one sample sequenced in a study of T cells in Graves' hyperthyroidism and ophthalmopathy (dated by TCRdb to the late 2010s). Receptor amplification or capture employed multiplex PCR. Instrument used: Illumina HiSeq 2000. TCR beta CDR3 regions were amplified from RNA transcripts. The TCR CDR3 was subjected to a first round of RT-PCR using the HTBI primer set and the Qiagen OneStep RT-PCR kit. TCRdb reanalyzed the raw reads on its own, using fastp at Q25 for trimming and MiXCR for clone calling, and kept in-frame beta chains. Identical CDR3 protein sequences are pooled into one entry, listed with their most common genes and DNA. The sample includes about 300,000 distinct CDR3 sequences, with roughly 15% observed a single time. Around a third of the sample is taken by the ten largest. Material for sequencing was blood. These receptors all stem from a man aged 25-45 years with Graves' hyperthyroidism.

This clonotype was observed a few times. The J gene is TRBJ1-3, the V gene TRBV30; TRBD1 aligns across 7 bases. The CDR3 runs 14 residues. V trimming: 4 bases; J trimming: 0 bases; junction bases outside the gene matches: 3. Germline CDR1 is GTSNPN and CDR2 is SVGIG (reference sequence). The CDR3 nucleotides are TGTGCCTGGACCGGGACAGACTCTGGAAACACCATATATTTT. This translates into CAWTGTDSGNTIYF.

This clonotype has only a few counts. This chain connects TRBV7-9 to TRBJ2-3, with TRBD1 matching 8 bases. This CDR3 has 17 residues. Germline CDR1 and CDR2: SEHNR and FQNEAQ (reference sequence). Losses at the gene ends were 4 bases for V and 5 bases for J; bases not matched to a gene: 14. In nucleotides, the CDR3 is TGTGCCAGCAGCTACTTTCGGACAGGGCGTCCAGTAGATACGCAGTATTTT. This sequence encodes CASSYFRTGRPVDTQYF.

There are many counts of this clonotype. The chain employs TRBV11-2 and TRBJ2-2; D is possibly TRBD1 (5 bases). In germline, CDR1 is SGHAT, CDR2 FQNNGV. The CDR3 consists of 14 residues. Trimming removed 6 bases at V and 0 bases at J, with 8 bases between. The CDR3 DNA is TGTGCCAGCAGTCAGGGATCGAACACCGGGGAGCTGTTTTTT. Protein: CASSQGSNTGELFF.

At least ten counts were recorded for this clonotype. V and J are TRBV7-9 and TRBJ2-3; D is possibly TRBD1 or TRBD2 (6 bases each). V lost 0 bases to trimming and J lost 6 bases, with 10 bases between them. This CDR3 spans 14 amino acids. Germline-derived CDR1 and CDR2 are SEHNR and FQNEAQ (reference sequence). The CDR3: CASSLASGADTQYF. The DNA for the CDR3 is TGTGCCAGCAGCTTAGCCTCGGGGGCTGATACGCAGTATTTT.

This sequence joins TRBV27 and TRBJ2-7, with TRBD1 identical over 10 bases. CDR1 and CDR2 (germline): MNHEY, SMNVEV (reference sequence). After removal of 5 bases from V and 5 bases from J, the junction contained 9 bases not matched to a gene. The CDR3 contains 15 residues. Here the CDR3 DNA reads TGTGCCAGCAGTCCGGGACAGGGGATCTTCCACGAGCAGTACTTC. This translates into CASSPGQGIFHEQYF.

This clonotype was counted ten times or more. J is TRBJ2-2 and V is TRBV13; D not resolved. The V end lost 3 bases, the J end lost 2 bases, and 10 bases lay between the germline ends. Germline V gene sequence: CDR1 PRHDT, CDR2 FYEKMQ (reference sequence). The CDR3 contains 15 residues. CDR3 sequence: CASSFVGFNTGELFF. The DNA of the CDR3 is TGTGCCAGCAGCTTCGTCGGATTTAACACCGGGGAGCTGTTTTTT.

J is TRBJ1-2 and V is TRBV7-2, with 7 bases identical to TRBD1. CDR1 is SGHTA, CDR2 FQGNSA, per germline. Unmatched junction bases numbered 1, after V lost 5 bases and J lost 1 base. CDR3 length: 13 residues. The CDR3 spells CASSRGHNYGYTF. The CDR3 coding sequence is TGTGCCAGCAGCAGGGGGCATAACTATGGCTACACCTTC.

This clonotype was detected a few times. The rearrangement uses TRBV29-1 and TRBJ2-3, with 12 positions matching TRBD1. The CDR3 totals 17 residues. Germline values: CDR1 SQVTM, CDR2 ANQGSEA. The V gene end was trimmed by 6 bases and the J gene end by 1 base; junction bases not matched to a gene: 11. CDR3 in amino acids: CSVDRDRGRGGTDTQYF. CDR3 bases: TGCAGCGTCGACCGGGACAGGGGGCGAGGGGGCACAGATACGCAGTATTTT.

This clonotype was detected many times. This rearrangement joins TRBV28 to TRBJ1-4; D gene uncertain. V lost 5 bases, J lost 4 bases, and 11 bases lay in between. Germline CDR1 reads MDHEN; CDR2 reads SYDVKM. This CDR3 region has 14 residues. The CDR3 is CASSGRINNEKLFF. The CDR3 region has the DNA TGTGCCAGCAGTGGCCGGATAAATAATGAAAAACTGTTTTTT. Drawing the rest from reference TRBV28 and TRBJ1-4, the complete variable domain is DVKVTQSSRYLVKRTGEKVFLECVQDMDHENMFWYRQDPGLGLRLIYFSYDVKMKEKGDIPEGYSVSREKKERFSLILESASTNQTSMYLCASSGRINNEKLFFGSGTQLSVL.

A single count supports this clonotype. One end of the junction varies from germline; a read error may be responsible. V gene TRBV11-3 combines with J gene TRBJ2-1, with D possibly TRBD2 on 6 matching bases. Germline CDR1 reads SGHNT; CDR2 reads YENEEA. The CDR3 extends over 20 amino acids. The chain's CDR3 is CASSPGWTHLARGSYNEQFF. In DNA form, the CDR3 reads TGCGCCAGCAGCCCCGGCTGGACACACCTAGCGAGAGGCTCCTACAATGAGCAGTTCTTC.

This clonotype has ten or more counts. This CDR3 is CASSLPGLEQYF. The CDR3 DNA is TGTGCCAGCAGTTTACCTGGGCTCGAGCAGTACTTC. This chain uses TRBV12-3 or TRBV12-4 with TRBJ2-7, with D hard to call. The V end was cut by 2 bases, the J end by 6 bases, with 8 bases between. The CDR3 totals 12 residues.

This clonotype appeared a few times. V and J are TRBV11-2 and TRBJ2-1; 10 bases are a match to TRBD2. CDR1 SGHAT and CDR2 FQNNGV come from the germline V gene. The CDR3 contains 16 residues. With V trimmed by 1 base and J by 6 bases, 6 bases remained unmatched. CDR3 bases: TGTGCCAGCAGCTTAGTAGGAGCGGGAGGGTTCAATGAGCAGTTCTTC. Translation: CASSLVGAGGFNEQFF.

This clonotype was seen a handful of times. The V gene is TRBV9, the J gene TRBJ1-1, with 8 positions matching TRBD1. V lost 4 bases and J lost 4; bases outside the gene matches: 9. The length of the CDR3 is 15 residues. Germline V gene lookup returns CDR1 SGDLS and CDR2 YYNGEE. The CDR3 DNA reads TGTGCCAGCAGCCCGTCGACAGGGGTCGGCACTGAAGCTTTCTTT. Amino acids: CASSPSTGVGTEAFF.

Many counts were recorded for this clonotype. The J gene is TRBJ2-3, the V gene TRBV30; 13 nucleotides align to TRBD2. Per the germline V gene, CDR1 is GTSNPN and CDR2 is SVGIG (reference sequence). The CDR3 spans 14 residues. V gave up 3 bases and J gave up 8 bases; unmatched junction bases: 5. The DNA for the CDR3 is TGTGCCTGGAGCTCGGGACTAGCGGGATTTACGCAGTATTTT. Translating gives CAWSSGLAGFTQYF.

Many counts were recorded for this clonotype. The genes are TRBV5-1 and TRBJ2-5; 9 bases match TRBD1. This CDR3 comprises 13 residues. Germline CDR1 is SGHRS and CDR2 is YFSETQ. The ends lost 4 bases at V and 5 bases at J; junction bases unmatched: 3. CDR3 DNA sequence: TGCGCCAGCAGCGGGACAGGGCGTGAGACCCAGTACTTC. Its protein product is CASSGTGRETQYF.

The CDR3 DNA follows: TGCGCCAGCAGCCTCCCTAGCGGCACTAACACCGGGGAGCTGTTTTTT. This codes for CASSLPSGTNTGELFF. V usage is TRBV5-1 and J usage is TRBJ2-2, with 7 bases lining up with TRBD2. The ends lost 4 bases at V and 2 bases at J; junction bases unmatched: 8. CDR1 SGHRS and CDR2 YFSETQ come from the germline V gene. This CDR3 spans 16 amino acids.

This clonotype was seen more than once but under ten times. The gene calls are TRBV2 and TRBJ2-7; 10 bases align to TRBD2. The CDR3 length is 16 residues. From germline, CDR1 is SNHLY and CDR2 FYNNEI. Losses at the gene ends were 3 bases for V and 5 bases for J; bases not matched to a gene: 10. In DNA form, the CDR3 reads TGTGCCAGCAGTGACCCCAGCGGGAGGGATCACGACGAGCAGTACTTC. It is translated as CASSDPSGRDHDEQYF.

Many counts were recorded for this clonotype. In nucleotides, the CDR3 is TGTGCCAGCAGTTACTCCCCTAGCGGGAGGGCCGGGCACGAGCAGTACTTC. Protein product: CASSYSPSGRAGHEQYF. The chain combines TRBV6-6 with TRBJ2-7, with 12 bases matching TRBD2. CDR1 MNHNY and CDR2 SVGAGI come from the germline V gene (reference sequence). V was clipped by 0 bases and J by 5 bases; unmatched bases: 8. This CDR3 region has 17 residues.

This clonotype was recorded once. This may be a read error, as it is one base from a much larger clone. The chain is built from TRBV3-1 and TRBJ2-5; D unclear. The length of the CDR3 is 12 residues. Looked up from germline, CDR1 is LGHDT and CDR2 is YNNKEL (reference sequence). CDR3 sequence: CASSLRRETLYF. The DNA of the CDR3 is TGTGCCAGCAGCCTCCGGCGTGAGACCCTGTACTTC.

The rearrangement uses TRBV5-1 and TRBJ2-7, with D possibly TRBD2 on 5 matching bases. The CDR3 length is 13 residues. CDR1 and CDR2 from the germline V gene are SGHRS and YFSETQ. The V end was cut by 0 bases, the J end by 4 bases, with 8 bases between. The CDR3 DNA follows: TGCGCCAGCAGCTTGGAGGGCGGGTACGAGCAGTACTTC. Encoded protein: CASSLEGGYEQYF.